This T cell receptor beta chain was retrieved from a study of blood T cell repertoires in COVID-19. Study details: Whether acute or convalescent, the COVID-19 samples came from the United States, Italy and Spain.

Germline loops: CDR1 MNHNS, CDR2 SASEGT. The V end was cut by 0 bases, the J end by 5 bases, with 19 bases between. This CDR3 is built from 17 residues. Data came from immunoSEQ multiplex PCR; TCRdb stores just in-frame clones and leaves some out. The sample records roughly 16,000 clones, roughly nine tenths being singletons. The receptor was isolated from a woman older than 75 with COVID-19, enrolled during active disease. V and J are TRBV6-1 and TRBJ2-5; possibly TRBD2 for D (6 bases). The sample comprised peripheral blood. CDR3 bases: TGTGCCAGCAGTGAAGCGCTTCCGGCCCGGGCGGGGGAGACCCAGTACTTC. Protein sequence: CASSEALPARAGETQYF.